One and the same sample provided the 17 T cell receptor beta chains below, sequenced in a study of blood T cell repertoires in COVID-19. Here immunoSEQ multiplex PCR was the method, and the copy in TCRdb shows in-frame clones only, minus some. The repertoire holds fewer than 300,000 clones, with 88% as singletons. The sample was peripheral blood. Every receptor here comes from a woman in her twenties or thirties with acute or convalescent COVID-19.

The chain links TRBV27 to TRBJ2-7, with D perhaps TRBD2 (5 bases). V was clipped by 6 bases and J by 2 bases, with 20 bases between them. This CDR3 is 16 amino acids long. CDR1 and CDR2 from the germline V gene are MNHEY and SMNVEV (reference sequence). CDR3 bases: TGTGCCAGCAGCCCCCTCGATATCAGCGGAGCCTACGAGCAGTACTTC. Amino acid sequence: CASSPLDISGAYEQYF.

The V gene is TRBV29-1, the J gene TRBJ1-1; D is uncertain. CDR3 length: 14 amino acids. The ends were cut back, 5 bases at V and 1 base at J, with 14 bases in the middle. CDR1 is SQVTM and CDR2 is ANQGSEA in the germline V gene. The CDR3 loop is CSVQRLNKNTEAFF. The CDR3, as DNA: TGCAGCGTTCAAAGACTGAACAAGAACACTGAAGCTTTCTTT.

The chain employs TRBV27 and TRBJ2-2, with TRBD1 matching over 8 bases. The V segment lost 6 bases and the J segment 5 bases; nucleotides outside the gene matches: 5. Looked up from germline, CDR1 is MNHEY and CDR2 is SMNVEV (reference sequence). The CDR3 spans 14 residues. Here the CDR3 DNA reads TGTGCCAGCAGGGCGACAGGGGATACCGGGGAGCTGTTTTTT. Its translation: CASRATGDTGELFF.

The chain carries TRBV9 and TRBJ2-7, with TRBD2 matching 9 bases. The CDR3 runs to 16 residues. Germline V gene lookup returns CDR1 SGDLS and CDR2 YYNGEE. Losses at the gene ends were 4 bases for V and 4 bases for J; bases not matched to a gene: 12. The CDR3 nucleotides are TGTGCCAGCAGCATTGCCGGGGCTAGCGGGACGTACGAGCAGTACTTC. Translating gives CASSIAGASGTYEQYF.

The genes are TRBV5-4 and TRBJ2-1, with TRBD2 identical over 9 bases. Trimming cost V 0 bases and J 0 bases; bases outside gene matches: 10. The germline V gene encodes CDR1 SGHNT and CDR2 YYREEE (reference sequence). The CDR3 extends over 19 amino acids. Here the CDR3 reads CASSLASGIFQSSYNEQFF. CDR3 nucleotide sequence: TGTGCCAGCAGCTTGGCTAGCGGGATTTTCCAGAGCTCCTACAATGAGCAGTTCTTC.

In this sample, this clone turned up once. Here the CDR3 DNA reads TGTGCCAGCGACGGGCGACGAAGGGCGGGAGCCTACAATGAGCAGTTCTTC. Amino acid sequence: CASDGRRRAGAYNEQFF. The genes are TRBV27 and TRBJ2-1; 7 bases fit TRBD2. Germline lookup yields CDR1 MNHEY and CDR2 SMNVEV (reference sequence). V shed 8 bases, J shed 2 bases, and the junction held 15 bases outside the gene matches. The CDR3 contains 17 residues.

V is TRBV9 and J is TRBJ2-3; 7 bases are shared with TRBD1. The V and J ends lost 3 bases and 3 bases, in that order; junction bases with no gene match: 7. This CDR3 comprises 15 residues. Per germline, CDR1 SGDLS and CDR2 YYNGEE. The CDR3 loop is CASSARTGQTDTQYF. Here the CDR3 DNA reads TGTGCCAGCAGCGCCCGGACAGGCCAAACAGATACGCAGTATTTT.

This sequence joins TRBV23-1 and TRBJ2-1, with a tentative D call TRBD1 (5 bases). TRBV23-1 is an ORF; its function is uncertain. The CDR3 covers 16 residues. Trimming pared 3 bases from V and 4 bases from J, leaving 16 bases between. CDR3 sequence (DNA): TGCGCCAGCAGTCACCCTAGACAGAGATTATACAATGAGCAGTTCTTC. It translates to CASSHPRQRLYNEQFF.

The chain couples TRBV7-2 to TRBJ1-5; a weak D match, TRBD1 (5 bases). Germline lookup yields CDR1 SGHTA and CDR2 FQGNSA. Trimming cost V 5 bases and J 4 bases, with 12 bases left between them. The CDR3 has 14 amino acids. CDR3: CASSRGTGNQPQHF. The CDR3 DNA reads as TGTGCCAGCAGCCGCGGGACGGGAAATCAGCCCCAGCATTTT.

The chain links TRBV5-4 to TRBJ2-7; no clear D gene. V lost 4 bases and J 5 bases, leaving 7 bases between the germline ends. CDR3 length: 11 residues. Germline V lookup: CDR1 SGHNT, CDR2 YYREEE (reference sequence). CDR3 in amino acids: CASSHQDEQYF. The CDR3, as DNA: TGTGCCAGCAGCCATCAGGACGAGCAGTACTTC.

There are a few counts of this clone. This CDR3 reads CASSDTQRATDTQYF. Here the CDR3 DNA reads TGTGCCAGCAGCGACACCCAGCGGGCCACGGATACGCAGTATTTT. This chain connects TRBV7-9 to TRBJ2-3, with a weak D call TRBD2 (6 bases). V lost 5 bases and J 6 bases, leaving 18 bases between the germline ends. Per the germline V gene, CDR1 is SEHNR and CDR2 is FQNEAQ (reference sequence). The CDR3 loop spans 15 amino acids.

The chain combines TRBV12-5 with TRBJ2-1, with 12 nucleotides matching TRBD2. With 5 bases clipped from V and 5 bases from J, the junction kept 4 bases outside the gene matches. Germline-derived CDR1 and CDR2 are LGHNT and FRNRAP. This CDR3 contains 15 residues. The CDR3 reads CASGILAGGHNEQFF. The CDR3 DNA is TGTGCTAGTGGTATACTAGCGGGAGGTCACAATGAGCAGTTCTTC.

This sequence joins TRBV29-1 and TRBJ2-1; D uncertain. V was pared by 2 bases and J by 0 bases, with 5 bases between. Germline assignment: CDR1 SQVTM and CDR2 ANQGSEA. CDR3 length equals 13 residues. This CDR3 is CSVEPSSYNEQFF. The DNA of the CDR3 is TGCAGCGTTGAACCGAGCTCCTACAATGAGCAGTTCTTC.

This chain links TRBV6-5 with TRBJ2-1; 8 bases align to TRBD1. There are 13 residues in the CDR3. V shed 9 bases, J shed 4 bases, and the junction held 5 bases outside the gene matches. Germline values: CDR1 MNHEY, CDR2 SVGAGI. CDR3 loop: CASAGTGYNEQFF. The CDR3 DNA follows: TGTGCCAGTGCCGGGACAGGATACAATGAGCAGTTCTTC.

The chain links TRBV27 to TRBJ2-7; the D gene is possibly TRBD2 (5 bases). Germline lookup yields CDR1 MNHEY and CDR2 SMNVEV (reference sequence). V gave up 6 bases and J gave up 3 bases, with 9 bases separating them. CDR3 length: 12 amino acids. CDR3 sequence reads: CASRRDHYEQYF. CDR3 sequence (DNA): TGTGCCAGCAGGAGGGATCACTACGAGCAGTACTTC.

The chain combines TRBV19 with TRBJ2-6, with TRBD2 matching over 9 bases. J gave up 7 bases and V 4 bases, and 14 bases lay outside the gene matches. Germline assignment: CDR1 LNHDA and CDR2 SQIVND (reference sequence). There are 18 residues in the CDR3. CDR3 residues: CASSTGGRAWGIANVLTF. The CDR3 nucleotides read TGTGCCAGTAGTACTGGCGGGAGGGCTTGGGGAATCGCCAACGTCCTGACTTTC.

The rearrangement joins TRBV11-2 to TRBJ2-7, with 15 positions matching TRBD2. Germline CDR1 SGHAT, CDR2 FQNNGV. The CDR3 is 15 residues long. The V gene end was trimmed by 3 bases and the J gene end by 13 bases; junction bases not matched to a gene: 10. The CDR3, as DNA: TGTGCCAGCAGCTTGCTATCGGGGACTAGCGGGAGGCCCTACTTC. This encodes CASSLLSGTSGRPYF.